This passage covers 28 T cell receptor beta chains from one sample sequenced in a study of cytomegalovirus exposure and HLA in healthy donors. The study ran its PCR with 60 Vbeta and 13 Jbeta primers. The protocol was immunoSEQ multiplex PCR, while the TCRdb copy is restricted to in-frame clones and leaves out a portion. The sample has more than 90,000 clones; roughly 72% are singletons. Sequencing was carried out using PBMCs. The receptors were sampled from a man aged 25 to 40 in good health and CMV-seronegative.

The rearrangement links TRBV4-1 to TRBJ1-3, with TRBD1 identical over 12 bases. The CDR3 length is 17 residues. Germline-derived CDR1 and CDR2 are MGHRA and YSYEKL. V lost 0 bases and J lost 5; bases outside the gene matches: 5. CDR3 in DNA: TGCGCCAGCAGCCAAGAGGGCGGGACAGGGGGCCGAAACACCATATATTTT. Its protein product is CASSQEGGTGGRNTIYF.

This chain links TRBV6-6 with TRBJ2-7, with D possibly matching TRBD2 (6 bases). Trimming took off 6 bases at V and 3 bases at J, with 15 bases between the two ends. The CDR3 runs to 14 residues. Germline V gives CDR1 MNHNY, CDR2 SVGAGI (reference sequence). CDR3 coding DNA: TGTGCCAGCAGCCCGCGGGGCAGAAACTACGAGCAGTACTTC. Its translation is CASSPRGRNYEQYF.

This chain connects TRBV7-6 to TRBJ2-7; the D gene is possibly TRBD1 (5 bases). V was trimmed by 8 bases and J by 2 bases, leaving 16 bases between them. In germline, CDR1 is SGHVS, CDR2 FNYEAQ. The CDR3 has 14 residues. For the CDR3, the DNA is TGTGCCAGCTCACCAGGGATAAGTACCTACGAGCAGTACGTC. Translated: CASSPGISTYEQYV.

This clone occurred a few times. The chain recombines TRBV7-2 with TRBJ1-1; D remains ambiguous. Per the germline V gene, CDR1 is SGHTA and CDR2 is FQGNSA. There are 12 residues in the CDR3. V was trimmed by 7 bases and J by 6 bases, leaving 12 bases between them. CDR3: CASTYLGAEAFF. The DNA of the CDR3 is TGTGCCAGCACCTACCTCGGTGCTGAAGCTTTCTTT. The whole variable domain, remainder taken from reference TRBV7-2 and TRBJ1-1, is GAGVSQSPSNKVTEKGKDVELRCDPISGHTALYWYRQSLGQGLEFLIYFQGNSAPDKSGLPSDRFSAERTGGSVSTLTIQRTQQEDSAVYLCASTYLGAEAFFGQGTRLTVV.

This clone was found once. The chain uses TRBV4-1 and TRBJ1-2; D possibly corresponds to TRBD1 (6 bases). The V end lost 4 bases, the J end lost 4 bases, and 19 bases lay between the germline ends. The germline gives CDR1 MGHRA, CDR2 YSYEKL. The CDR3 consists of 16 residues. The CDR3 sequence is CASSPRSGGRSYGYTF. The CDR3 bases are TGCGCCAGCAGCCCCCGAAGCGGGGGCCGGTCCTATGGCTACACCTTC.

The CDR3 DNA follows: TGTGCCAGCAGCTTGAGTTGGAGCTCCTACAATGAGCAGTTCTTC. Translating it yields CASSLSWSSYNEQFF. The chain couples TRBV7-7 to TRBJ2-1; D gene ambiguous. Looked up from germline, CDR1 is SSHAT and CDR2 is FNYEAQ (reference sequence). This CDR3 is 15 amino acids long. Trimming pared 3 bases from V and 0 bases from J, leaving 9 bases between.

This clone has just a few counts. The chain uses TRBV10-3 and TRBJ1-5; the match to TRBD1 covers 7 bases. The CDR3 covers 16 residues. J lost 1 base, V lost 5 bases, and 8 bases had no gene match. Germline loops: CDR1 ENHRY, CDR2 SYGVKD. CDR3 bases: TGTGCCATCAGTCCTACAGGGGTCGGGAGCAATCAGCCCCAGCATTTT. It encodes CAISPTGVGSNQPQHF.

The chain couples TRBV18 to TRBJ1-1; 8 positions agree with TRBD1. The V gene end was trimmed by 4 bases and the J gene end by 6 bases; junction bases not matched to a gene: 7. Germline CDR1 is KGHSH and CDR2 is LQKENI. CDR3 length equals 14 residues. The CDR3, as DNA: TGTGCCAGCTCACAAGGACAGGGCCTGGCTGAAGCTTTCTTT. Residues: CASSQGQGLAEAFF.

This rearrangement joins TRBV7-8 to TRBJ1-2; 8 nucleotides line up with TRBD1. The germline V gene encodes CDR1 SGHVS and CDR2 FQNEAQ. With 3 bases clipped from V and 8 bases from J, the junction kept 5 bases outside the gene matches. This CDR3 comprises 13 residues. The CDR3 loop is CASSFQTGDGYTF. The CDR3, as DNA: TGTGCCAGCAGCTTCCAGACAGGGGACGGCTACACCTTC.

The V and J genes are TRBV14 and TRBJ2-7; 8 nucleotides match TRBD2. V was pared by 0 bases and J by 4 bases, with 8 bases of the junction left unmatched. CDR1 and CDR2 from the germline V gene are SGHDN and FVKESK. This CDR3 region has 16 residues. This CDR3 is CASSQDFRGGQYEQYF. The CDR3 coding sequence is TGTGCCAGCAGCCAAGATTTTCGGGGGGGGCAATACGAGCAGTACTTC.

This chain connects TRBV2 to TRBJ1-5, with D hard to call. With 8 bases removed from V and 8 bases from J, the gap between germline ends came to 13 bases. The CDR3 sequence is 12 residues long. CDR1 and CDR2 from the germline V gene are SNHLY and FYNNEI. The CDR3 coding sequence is TGTGCCAGCGGAGGGCTGACGAAGCCCCAGCATTTT. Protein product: CASGGLTKPQHF.

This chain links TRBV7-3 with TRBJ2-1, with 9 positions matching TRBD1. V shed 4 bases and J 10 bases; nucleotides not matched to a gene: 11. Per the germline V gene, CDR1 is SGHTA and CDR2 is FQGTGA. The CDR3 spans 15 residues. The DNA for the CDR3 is TGTGCCAGCAGCTCCGGCCGGACAGGGGACCGGGAGCAGTTCTTC. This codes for CASSSGRTGDREQFF. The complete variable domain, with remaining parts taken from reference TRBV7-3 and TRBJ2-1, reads GAGVSQTPSNKVTEKGKYVELRCDPISGHTALYWYRQSLGQGPEFLIYFQGTGAADDSGLPNDRFFAVRPEGSVSTLKIQRTERGDSAVYLCASSSGRTGDREQFFGPGTRLTVL.

CDR3 nucleotides: TGTGCCAGCAGCGTAGCAGGGTCGGCGCAGTATTTT. Translation gives CASSVAGSAQYF. The gene calls are TRBV9 and TRBJ2-3; a weak D match, TRBD1 (5 bases). V shed 0 bases and J shed 10 bases, with 9 bases lying between them. Germline V gene lookup returns CDR1 SGDLS and CDR2 YYNGEE. The CDR3 has 12 residues.

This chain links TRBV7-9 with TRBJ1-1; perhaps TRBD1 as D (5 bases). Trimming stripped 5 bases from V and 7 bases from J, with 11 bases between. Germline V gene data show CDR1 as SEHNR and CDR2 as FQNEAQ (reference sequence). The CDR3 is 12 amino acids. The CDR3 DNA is TGTGCCAGCAGCATTGGGGGGAGTGAAGCTTTCTTT. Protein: CASSIGGSEAFF.

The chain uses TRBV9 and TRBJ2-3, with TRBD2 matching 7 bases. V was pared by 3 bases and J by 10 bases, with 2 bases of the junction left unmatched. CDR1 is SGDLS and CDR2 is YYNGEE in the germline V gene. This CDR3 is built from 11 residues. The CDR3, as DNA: TGTGCCAGCAGCGCGGGAGGCCCGCAGTATTTT. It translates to CASSAGGPQYF.

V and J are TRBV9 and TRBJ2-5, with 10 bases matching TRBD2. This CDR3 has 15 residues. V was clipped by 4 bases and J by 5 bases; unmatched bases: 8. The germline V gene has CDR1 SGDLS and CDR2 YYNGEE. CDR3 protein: CASSQKRGGLETQYF. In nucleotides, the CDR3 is TGTGCCAGCAGCCAAAAGCGGGGGGGCCTTGAGACCCAGTACTTC.

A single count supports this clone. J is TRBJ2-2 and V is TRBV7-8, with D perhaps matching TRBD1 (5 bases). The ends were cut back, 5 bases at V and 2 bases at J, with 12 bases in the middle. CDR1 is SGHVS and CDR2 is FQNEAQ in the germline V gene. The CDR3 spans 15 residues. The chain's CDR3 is CASSNPTGNTGELFF. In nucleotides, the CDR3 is TGTGCCAGCAGCAACCCCACAGGAAACACCGGGGAGCTGTTTTTT.

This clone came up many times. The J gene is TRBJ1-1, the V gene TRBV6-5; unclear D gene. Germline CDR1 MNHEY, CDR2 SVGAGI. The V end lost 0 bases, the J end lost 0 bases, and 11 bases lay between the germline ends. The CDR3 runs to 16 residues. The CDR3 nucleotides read TGTGCCAGCAGTTACTCGTCCTACGACTTGAACACTGAAGCTTTCTTT. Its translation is CASSYSSYDLNTEAFF.

Here the CDR3 DNA reads TGTGCCAGTAGACAGGGGGACACTGAAGCTTTCTTT. This gives the protein CASRQGDTEAFF. V usage is TRBV19 and J usage is TRBJ1-1; 8 positions match TRBD1. J lost 3 bases, V lost 6 bases, and 0 bases had no gene match. This CDR3 comprises 12 residues. CDR1 and CDR2 (germline): LNHDA, SQIVND (reference sequence).

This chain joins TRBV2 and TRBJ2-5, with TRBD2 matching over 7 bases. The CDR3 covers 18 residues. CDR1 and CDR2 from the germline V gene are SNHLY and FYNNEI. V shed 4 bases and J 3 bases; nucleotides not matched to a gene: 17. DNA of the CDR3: TGTGCCAGCAGTGCGGCGGGGGTCGGGCAACGGGGGGAAGAGACCCAGTACTTC. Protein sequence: CASSAAGVGQRGEETQYF.

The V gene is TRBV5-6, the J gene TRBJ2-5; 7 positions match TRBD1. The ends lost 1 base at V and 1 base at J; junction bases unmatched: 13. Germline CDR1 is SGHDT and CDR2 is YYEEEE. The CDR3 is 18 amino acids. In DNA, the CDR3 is TGTGCCAGCAGCTTGTACGGGCGCGGCAGGGGGATCCAAGAGACCCAGTACTTC. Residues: CASSLYGRGRGIQETQYF.

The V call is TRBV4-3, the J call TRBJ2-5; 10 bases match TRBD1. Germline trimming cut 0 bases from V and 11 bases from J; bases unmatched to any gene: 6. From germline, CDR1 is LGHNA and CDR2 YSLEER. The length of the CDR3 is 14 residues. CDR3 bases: TGCGCCAGCAGCCAAGATCTCGGACAGGGGGTGCAGTACTTC. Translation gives CASSQDLGQGVQYF.

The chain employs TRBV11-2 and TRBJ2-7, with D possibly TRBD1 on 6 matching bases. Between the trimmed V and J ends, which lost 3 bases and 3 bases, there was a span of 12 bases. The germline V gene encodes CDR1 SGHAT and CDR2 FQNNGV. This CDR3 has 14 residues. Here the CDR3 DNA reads TGTGCCAGCAGCTTCCCAGGGGACCACTACGAGCAGTACTTC. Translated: CASSFPGDHYEQYF.

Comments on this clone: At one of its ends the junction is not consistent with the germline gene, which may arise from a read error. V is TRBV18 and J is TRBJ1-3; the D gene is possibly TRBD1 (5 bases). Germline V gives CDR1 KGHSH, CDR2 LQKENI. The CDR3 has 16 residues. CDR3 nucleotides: TGTGCCAGCTCACCACCCACCAGGGCCCCTGGAAGCACCATATATTTT. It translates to CASSPPTRAPGSTIYF.

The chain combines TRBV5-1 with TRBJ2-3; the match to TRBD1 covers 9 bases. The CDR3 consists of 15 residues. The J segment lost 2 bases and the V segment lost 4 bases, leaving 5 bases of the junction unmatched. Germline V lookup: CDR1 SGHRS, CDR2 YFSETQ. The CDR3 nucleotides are TGCGCCAGCAGCAACAGGGGGCCTTCCACAGATACGCAGTATTTT. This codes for CASSNRGPSTDTQYF.

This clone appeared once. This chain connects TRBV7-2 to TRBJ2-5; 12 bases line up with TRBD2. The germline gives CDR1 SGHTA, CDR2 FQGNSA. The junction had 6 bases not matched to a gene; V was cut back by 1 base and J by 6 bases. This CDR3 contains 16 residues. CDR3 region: CASSLVTSGGSKTQYF. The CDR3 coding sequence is TGTGCCAGCAGCTTAGTGACTAGCGGGGGTAGCAAGACCCAGTACTTC.

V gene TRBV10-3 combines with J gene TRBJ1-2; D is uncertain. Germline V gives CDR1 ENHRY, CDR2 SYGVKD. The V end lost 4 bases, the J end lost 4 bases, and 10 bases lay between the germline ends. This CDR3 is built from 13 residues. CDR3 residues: CAISGVASYGYTF. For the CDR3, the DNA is TGTGCCATCAGTGGTGTGGCCAGCTATGGCTACACCTTC.

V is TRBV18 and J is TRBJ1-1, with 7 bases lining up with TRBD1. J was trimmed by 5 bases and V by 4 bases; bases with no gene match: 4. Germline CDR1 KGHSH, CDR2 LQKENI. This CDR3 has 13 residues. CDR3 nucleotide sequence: TGTGCCAGCTCACTAGACAGGGAAACTGAAGCTTTCTTT. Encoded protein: CASSLDRETEAFF.